Each of the 32 T cell receptor delta chains below was sequenced from the same sample in a study of intestinal T cells in coeliac disease. TRD repertoires were amplified in bulk with BIOMED-2 primers from about 150 ng of biopsy DNA. TCRdb made new clone calls on the multiplex PCR reads using CATT. The table records about 500 delta-chain clones, around 56% of them present only once. Genomic DNA came from ten roughly 5-µm formalin-fixed paraffin-embedded scrolls per case. Sequenced: a duodenal biopsy. The receptors shown here come from a human donor with celiac disease.

Points on this clone: With a much larger clone just one base away, this may be a read error. Other DNA variants within this sample encode the same CDR3. The chain joins TRDV1 to TRDJ1, with 9 nucleotides matching TRDD3. Assignment of the J gene here rests on matching the DNA to germline, because TCRdb gives none. This CDR3 is 17 amino acids long. Germline CDR1 TSWWSYY, CDR2 QGS. CDR3 DNA sequence: TGTGCTCTTGGAGAACTCTACCGGGGGATACTGGTCGATAAACTCATCTTT. As protein: CALGELYRGILVDKLIF.

As regards this clone: One base separates it from a far larger clone, so it is likely a read error. The same CDR3 is also encoded by other DNA sequences in this sample. This chain uses TRDV2 with TRDJ1; 13 bases are shared with TRDD3. Matching the DNA to germline supplied the J gene, which TCRdb does not give. This CDR3 is built from 24 residues. Trimming removed 4 bases from V and 2 bases from J; junction bases left unmatched: 30. The germline CDR1 and CDR2 sequences are GEAIGNYY and EKD. In DNA, the CDR3 is TGTGCCTGTGATGCCGTTGCCCCTCCTACAGAAGTACTGGGGGATACGCGTCGGACCGATAAACTCATCTTT. Residues: CACDAVAPPTEVLGDTRRTDKLIF.

The rearrangement joins TRDV1 to TRDJ1; 11 positions match TRDD3. Here the J gene was assigned by germline matching of the DNA, as TCRdb has none. Losses at the gene ends were 3 bases for V and 2 bases for J; bases not matched to a gene: 23. This CDR3 is built from 22 residues. Germline V gene lookup returns CDR1 TSWWSYY and CDR2 QGS. The CDR3 sequence is CALGDLPSRLLGDRVFTDKLIF. The CDR3 nucleotides are TGTGCTCTTGGGGACCTACCCTCTCGGTTACTGGGGGATAGGGTCTTTACCGATAAACTCATCTTT.

This clone has a single count. No J gene was named, though the V gene is TRDV2; TRDD3 is taken as the D call from the table, unchecked against the DNA. Looked up from germline, CDR1 is GEAIGNYY and CDR2 is EKD. The CDR3 length is 29 residues. The CDR3 region is CACGPEPYCAYPPVVEGTMKHISIKTLFF. CDR3 nucleotides: TGTGCCTGTGGACCTGAACCTTACTGTGCGTATCCCCCAGTAGTAGAAGGCACAATGAAACACATCAGTATAAAAACCCTCTTCTTC.

This clone was seen more than once but under ten times. The likely explanation is a read error, given a far larger clone one base away. The sample carries other DNA sequences with the same CDR3. The chain couples TRDV2 to TRDJ1, with D perhaps TRDD2 (5 bases). TCRdb carries no J gene annotation; the J gene was assigned here by matching the DNA with germline. Germline V lookup: CDR1 GEAIGNYY, CDR2 EKD. CDR3 size: 15 residues. This CDR3 reads CACDLLDLNTDKLIF. The CDR3 DNA reads as TGCGCCTGTGACCTTCTGGACCTCAACACCGATAAACTCATCTTT.

Note on this clone: The protein held in TCRdb is that of a much larger clone and does not match this DNA's translation at residue 12, likely because of a read error; the protein shown is translated from the DNA. The genes are TRDV2 and TRDJ1; a weak D match, TRDD3 (5 bases). TCRdb offers no J gene call, so here the DNA was matched to germline to obtain one. Trimming removed 0 bases at V and 0 bases at J, with 28 bases between. Germline V gene sequence: CDR1 GEAIGNYY, CDR2 EKD. The CDR3 totals 21 residues. The CDR3 spells CACDTVAVPGATGGYTDKLIF. CDR3 DNA sequence: TGTGCCTGTGACACCGTTGCGGTACCGGGGGCCACGGGCGGTTACACCGATAAACTCATCTTT.

Points on this clone: This sequence is one base from a far larger clone and is likely a read error. The CDR3 DNA reads TGTGCTCTTGGGGAAAACCGTCGGCCTTCCTACGCCCCAACTGGGGTATACCCGAAAACCGATAAACTCATCTTT. It encodes CALGENRRPSYAPTGVYPKTDKLIF. This chain uses TRDV1 with TRDJ1; 9 bases agree with TRDD2. TCRdb offers no J gene call, so here the DNA was matched to germline to obtain one. V dropped 2 bases and J dropped 2; count of bases not matched to a gene: 33. CDR1 and CDR2 (germline): TSWWSYY, QGS. CDR3 length: 25 amino acids.

This clone is deemed medium-sized (0.01 to 0.1%). This may come from a read error, since a much larger clone is one base off. The chain recombines TRDV1 with TRDJ1; D possibly corresponds to TRDD3 (7 bases). The J gene was missing in TCRdb and was found by matching the end of the DNA to germline. The CDR3 sequence is 23 residues long. Trimming stripped 0 bases from V and 2 bases from J, with 34 bases between. Germline loops: CDR1 TSWWSYY, CDR2 QGS. The CDR3 DNA is TGTGCTCTTGGGGAACTGCCCCCCTCCATCCTACGGCCCGGGGGATTTTGGACCGATAAACTCATCTTT. This translates into CALGELPPSILRPGGFWTDKLIF.

The V segment is TRDV2, and no J call was made; the listed D gene, TRDD3, was not tested against the DNA. This CDR3 contains 32 residues. Germline CDR1 and CDR2: GEAIGNYY and EKD. The CDR3 here is CSCDTGHFSRVPFPKMSLSAPMKHISIKTLFF. The DNA of the CDR3 is TGTTCCTGTGACACGGGGCACTTCTCACGGGTTCCTTTTCCAAAGATGAGTTTATCGGCCCCAATGAAACACATCAGTATAAAAACCCTCTTCTTC.

The V and J genes are TRDV1 and TRDJ3; the match to TRDD3 covers 10 bases. TCRdb is silent on the J gene; assignment here came from matching the DNA to germline. The CDR3 is made up of 24 amino acids. Losses at the gene ends were 1 base for V and 0 bases for J; bases not matched to a gene: 18. From germline, CDR1 is TSWWSYY and CDR2 QGS. CDR3 bases: TGTGCTCTTGGGGAACCCGCCTTCCACGGATGGGGGATACCGAGCTCCTGGGACACCCGACAGATGTTTTTC. As protein: CALGEPAFHGWGIPSSWDTRQMFF.

The chain has TRDV1 and TRDJ1, with TRDD3 matching 7 bases. The J gene is not listed in TCRdb, so it was assigned here from a DNA match to germline. Germline assignment: CDR1 TSWWSYY and CDR2 QGS. The CDR3 has 19 residues. V shed 4 bases, J shed 7 bases, and the junction held 24 bases outside the gene matches. CDR3 sequence reads: CALGVTFSAVLGPRGKLIF. For the CDR3, the DNA is TGTGCTCTTGGGGTAACTTTTTCGGCAGTACTGGGGCCTCGGGGTAAACTCATCTTT.

Sample share makes this clone large. The chain couples TRDV3 to TRDJ1, with 12 bases that match TRDD3. Assignment of the J gene here rests on matching the DNA to germline, because TCRdb gives none. Germline assignment: CDR1 TVYSNPD and CDR2 GDNSRS (reference sequence). J lost 4 bases, V lost 5 bases, and 26 bases had no gene match. The CDR3 is 20 residues long. The CDR3 spells CAPASYDKFTGGYLGDKLIF. The CDR3 nucleotides are TGTGCCCCCGCTTCCTACGACAAATTTACTGGGGGATACCTTGGCGATAAACTCATCTTT.

The chain carries TRDV2 and TRDJ1; 9 nucleotides agree with TRDD3. No J gene is reported in TCRdb; it was inferred here by comparing the DNA with germline. This CDR3 has 19 residues. Per germline, CDR1 GEAIGNYY and CDR2 EKD. J lost 2 bases, V lost 1 base, and 16 bases had no gene match. The CDR3: CACDTPPYWGSPFTDKLIF. The DNA of the CDR3 is TGTGCCTGTGACACGCCCCCTTACTGGGGGAGCCCTTTTACCGATAAACTCATCTTT.

The J gene was not called, though the V gene is TRDV3. The CDR3 is 20 amino acids. In germline, CDR1 is TVYSNPD, CDR2 GDNSRS (reference sequence). The CDR3 nucleotides are TGTGCCCCCACCCCCGGGGAAGGCACAATGAAACACATCAGTATAAAAACCCTCTTCTTC. It specifies CAPTPGEGTMKHISIKTLFF.

The J gene has no call, while the V gene is TRDV2. The CDR3 is made up of 14 amino acids. Germline values: CDR1 GEAIGNYY, CDR2 EKD. The CDR3 sequence: CATMKHISIKTLFF. For the CDR3, the DNA is TGTGCCACAATGAAACACATCAGTATAAAAACCCTCTTCTTC.

The V gene is TRDV1, the J gene TRDJ1; 12 bases align to TRDD3. TCRdb does not report a J gene; here it was assigned by matching the DNA to germline references. CDR3 length: 22 amino acids. Germline lookup yields CDR1 TSWWSYY and CDR2 QGS. V dropped 0 bases and J dropped 3; count of bases not matched to a gene: 20. The CDR3 DNA sequence: TGTGCTCTTGGGGAACTAGTCTATCTTCCCCCCACTGGGGGATACAAAGCCGATAAACTCATCTTT. It translates to CALGELVYLPPTGGYKADKLIF.

Within the sample, this clone is large (0.1 to 1%). The rearrangement links TRDV1 to TRDJ1, with 8 nucleotides matching TRDD3. TCRdb lists no J gene, so it was determined here by aligning the DNA to germline. The length of the CDR3 is 22 residues. Losses at the gene ends were 4 bases for V and 0 bases for J; bases not matched to a gene: 25. Germline-derived CDR1 and CDR2 are TSWWSYY and QGS. As DNA, the CDR3 is TGTGCTCTTGGGGTCCCCGTACGGGGTCCGCGTACTGGGGGCCATTACACCGATAAACTCATCTTT. Translation: CALGVPVRGPRTGGHYTDKLIF.

The chain uses TRDV1 and TRDJ1, with 12 bases that match TRDD3. Here the J gene came from matching the DNA to germline, since TCRdb omits it. Germline V gene sequence: CDR1 TSWWSYY, CDR2 QGS. The CDR3 runs 22 residues. With 1 base clipped from V and 0 bases from J, the junction kept 18 bases outside the gene matches. CDR3 DNA: TGTGCTCTTGGGGAACCTAGCCCTCTCCTGGCTGGGGGATACGCAGACACCGATAAACTCATCTTT. This translates into CALGEPSPLLAGGYADTDKLIF.

This clone was detected only once. This likely came from a read error, as a far larger clone is one base away. The J gene has no call, while the V gene is TRDV1; the DNA was not compared with TRDD3, the D call given in the table. CDR1 and CDR2 from the germline V gene are TSWWSYY and QGS. CDR3 length: 16 residues. The CDR3: CALGGHHETGGYVRIF. The CDR3 DNA is TGTGCTCTTGGGGGACACCACGAAACTGGGGGATACGTCCGCATCTTT.

This clone was seen a single time. This probably arose from a read error, given a far larger clone one base away. In the same sample, other DNA sequences code for this CDR3. For the V gene the call is TRAV29/DV5; the J gene has no call. Looked up from germline, CDR1 is NSMFDY and CDR2 is ISSIKDK. The CDR3 covers 13 residues. The CDR3 DNA reads as TGTGCAGCCTCAACGGTGTACACCGATAAACTCATCTTC. Its protein is CAASTVYTDKLIF.

Regarding this clone: This probably arose from a read error, given a far larger clone one base away. The rearrangement joins TRDV2 to TRDJ1; 9 positions agree with TRDD3. In the absence of a J gene in TCRdb, the DNA was matched to germline to assign it here. The CDR3 loop spans 16 amino acids. V shed 3 bases, J shed 0 bases, and the junction held 7 bases outside the gene matches. Germline CDR1 is GEAIGNYY and CDR2 is EKD. The CDR3 coding sequence is TGTGCCTGTGACCCCGTGGGGGATAGTGACACCGATAAACTCATCTTT. Translated: CACDPVGDSDTDKLIF.

Concerning this clone itself: With a far larger clone one base away, a read error is the likely cause. The genes are TRDV2 and TRDJ1; 9 nucleotides align to TRDD3. Here the J gene came from matching the DNA to germline, since TCRdb omits it. Germline trimming cut 3 bases from V and 2 bases from J; bases unmatched to any gene: 18. The CDR3 runs to 19 residues. Germline assignment: CDR1 GEAIGNYY and CDR2 EKD. CDR3 sequence reads: CACDARVYWGSPFTDKLIF. Here the CDR3 DNA reads TGTGCCTGTGACGCCCGTGTCTACTGGGGGAGCCCTTTTACCGATAAACTCATCTTT.

The J gene is TRDJ1, the V gene TRDV3, with 7 bases aligning to TRDD3. In the absence of a J gene in TCRdb, the DNA was matched to germline to assign it here. With V trimmed by 2 bases and J by 7 bases, 22 bases remained unmatched. The CDR3 totals 17 residues. CDR1 and CDR2 from the germline V gene are TVYSNPD and GDNSRS (reference sequence). CDR3 DNA: TGTGCCTTTGTTACTCTACTGGGGATCCCCGTAAATGGTAAACTCATCTTT. Translated, it gives CAFVTLLGIPVNGKLIF.

The rearrangement uses TRDV1 and TRDJ2, with 11 nucleotides matching TRDD3. TCRdb carries no J gene annotation; the J gene was assigned here by matching the DNA with germline. Trimming at V came to 1 base and at J to 3 bases, leaving 25 bases not matched to a gene. This CDR3 is 24 amino acids long. The germline gives CDR1 TSWWSYY, CDR2 QGS. CDR3 protein: CALGEPAFHGWGIRRGRMTAQLFF. The CDR3 DNA sequence: TGTGCTCTTGGGGAACCCGCCTTCCACGGATGGGGGATACGGAGGGGTCGCATGACAGCACAACTCTTCTTT.

This clone is medium-sized (0.01 to 0.1%) in the sample. Possible read error: a much larger clone is one base away. Other DNA sequences in the same sample also yield this CDR3. The rearrangement links TRDV1 to TRDJ1, with TRDD3 matching 9 bases. TCRdb does not report a J gene; here it was assigned by matching the DNA to germline references. Unmatched junction bases numbered 33, after V lost 1 base and J lost 0 bases. Germline CDR1 TSWWSYY, CDR2 QGS. The CDR3 loop spans 26 amino acids. The CDR3 DNA reads TGTGCTCTTGGGGAACCAACCCCAGTTTATCCTATGGGGGATAGCTGGGATACAGCGTACACCGATAAACTCATCTTT. Protein product: CALGEPTPVYPMGDSWDTAYTDKLIF.

As for this clone: The DNA is left out, because the CDR3 cannot be placed on it with certainty; the CDR3 is given as TCRdb lists it. No J gene was called, and the V gene is TRAV29/DV5. Termini included, the CDR3 measures 17 amino acids. The germline V gene encodes CDR1 NSMFDY and CDR2 ISSIKDK. CDR3 in amino acids: CSVLLCSLTVYTDKLIF.

The chain is built from TRDV1 and TRDJ3, with 11 nucleotides matching TRDD3. No J segment appears in TCRdb, so it was assigned here by matching the sequence to germline. Germline assignment: CDR1 TSWWSYY and CDR2 QGS. The CDR3 has 21 amino acids. V trimming: 2 bases; J trimming: 8 bases; junction bases outside the gene matches: 17. CDR3 amino acids: CALGEKRRYWGINWYTRQMFF. DNA of the CDR3: TGTGCTCTTGGGGAAAAACGCCGCTACTGGGGGATAAATTGGTACACCCGACAGATGTTTTTC.

The V and J genes are TRDV1 and TRDJ1; 10 bases fit TRDD3. TCRdb supplies no J gene; here it was assigned by aligning the nucleotide sequence to germline. CDR3 size: 22 residues. Germline V gene sequence: CDR1 TSWWSYY, CDR2 QGS. J lost 0 bases, V lost 2 bases, and 21 bases had no gene match. The CDR3 protein is CALGEKRRYWGIYPSYTDKLIF. The CDR3 DNA reads as TGTGCTCTTGGGGAAAAACGCCGCTACTGGGGGATCTACCCCTCGTACACCGATAAACTCATCTTT.

The chain uses TRAV29/DV5 and TRDJ1, with 13 bases aligning to TRDD3. TCRdb offers no J gene call, so here the DNA was matched to germline to obtain one. Germline loops: CDR1 NSMFDY, CDR2 ISSIKDK. The CDR3 covers 18 residues. The junction had 11 bases not matched to a gene; V was cut back by 1 base and J by 2 bases. CDR3 residues: CAASQLLGDTGWTDKLIF. Written as DNA, the CDR3 is TGTGCAGCAAGCCAACTACTGGGGGATACGGGGTGGACCGATAAACTCATCTTT.

The rearrangement joins TRDV3 to TRDJ1; 9 bases line up with TRDD3. The J gene comes from matching the DNA to germline here; TCRdb lacks it. This CDR3 contains 23 residues. Germline V gene lookup returns CDR1 TVYSNPD and CDR2 GDNSRS (reference sequence). The junction had 31 bases not matched to a gene; V was cut back by 2 bases and J by 0 bases. CDR3 in DNA: TGTGCCTTTGCTACTCTACTGGGGATACGCGGGGCGAGCAGGTTCCCTTACACCGATAAACTCATCTTT. As protein: CAFATLLGIRGASRFPYTDKLIF. Full variable domain (missing parts from reference TRDV3 and TRDJ1): CDKVTQSSPDQTVASGSEVVLLCTYDTVYSNPDLFWYRIRPDYSFQFVFYGDNSRSEGADFTQGRFSVKHILTQKAFHLVISPVRTEDSATYYCAFATLLGIRGASRFPYTDKLIFGKGTRVTVEP.

Notes on this clone: A far larger clone lies a single base away; this is likely a read error. The V segment is TRDV1, and no J call was made; TRDD3, the table's D call, was not compared with the DNA. CDR1 and CDR2 (germline): TSWWSYY, QGS. The CDR3 contains 16 residues. As DNA, the CDR3 is TGTGCTCTTGGGGGACACCACGAAACTGAGGGATACGTCCTCATCTTT. It translates to CALGGHHETEGYVLIF.

This clone was counted once. The V gene is TRDV1, the J gene TRDJ1, with TRDD3 identical over 10 bases. Since TCRdb gives no J gene, matching the DNA to germline was used here to assign it. In germline, CDR1 is TSWWSYY, CDR2 QGS. The CDR3 has 24 amino acids. After removal of 2 bases from V and 5 bases from J, the junction contained 32 bases not matched to a gene. The CDR3 bases are TGTGCTCTTGGGGAATCTCCTTTCCCTCCGAGAGGGGTCTACTGGGGGATCGAGAGAGATAAACTCATCTTT. Translating it yields CALGESPFPPRGVYWGIERDKLIF.